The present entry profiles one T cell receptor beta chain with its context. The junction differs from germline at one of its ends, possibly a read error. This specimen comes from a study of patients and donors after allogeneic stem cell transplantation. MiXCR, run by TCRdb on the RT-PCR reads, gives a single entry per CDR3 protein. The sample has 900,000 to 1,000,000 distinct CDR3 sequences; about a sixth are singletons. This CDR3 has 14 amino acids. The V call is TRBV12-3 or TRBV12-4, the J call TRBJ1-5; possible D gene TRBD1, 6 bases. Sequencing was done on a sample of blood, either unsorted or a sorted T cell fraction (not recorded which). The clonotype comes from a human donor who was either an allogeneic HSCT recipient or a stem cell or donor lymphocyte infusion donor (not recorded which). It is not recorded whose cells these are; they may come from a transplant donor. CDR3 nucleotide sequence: TGTGTCAGCAGGTCGAGGGGGAGCAATCAGCCCCAGCATTTT. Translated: CVSRSRGSNQPQHF.